Shown below are 24 T cell receptor beta chains from a single sample sequenced in a study of T cells in Graves' hyperthyroidism and ophthalmopathy. There were TCR beta CDR3 regions amplified from RNA transcripts. TCR CDR3 regions were first amplified by RT-PCR with HTBI primers. TCRdb fed the multiplex PCR reads into MiXCR, producing one record per CDR3 protein. The sample carries around 720,000 distinct CDR3 sequences, 30% to 40% recorded once. Sequenced input: blood. These receptors were taken from a woman in her thirties or forties with Graves' hyperthyroidism.

In the case of this clonotype: Possible read error: a much larger clone is one base away. The CDR3 is CAISQTVKSPQHF. The CDR3 nucleotides read TGTGCCATCAGCCAGACAGTGAAGTCGCCCCAGCATTTT. The chain uses TRBV10-3 and TRBJ1-5, with D tentatively TRBD1 (5 bases). Deletions cut 6 bases from V and 9 bases from J, with 15 bases between. CDR1 is ENHRY, CDR2 SYGVKD, per germline. This CDR3 has 13 residues.

This clonotype was seen more than once but under ten times. V and J are TRBV12-3 or TRBV12-4 and TRBJ2-5, with no clear D. The CDR3 is 12 residues long. V gave up 5 bases and J gave up 7 bases, with 11 bases separating them. The CDR3 reads CASSPRLGTQYF. The DNA of the CDR3 is TGTGCCAGCAGTCCCCGTCTGGGGACCCAGTACTTC.

This clonotype was observed a handful of times. The chain links TRBV10-3 to TRBJ2-7; 7 bases are shared with TRBD1. This CDR3 has 16 amino acids. V lost 0 bases and J lost 1; bases outside the gene matches: 6. Per the germline V gene, CDR1 is ENHRY and CDR2 is SYGVKD. The CDR3: CAISESIPGQSYEQYF. Written as DNA, the CDR3 is TGTGCCATCAGTGAGTCAATACCGGGACAGTCCTACGAGCAGTACTTC.

The chain is built from TRBV7-2 and TRBJ2-7, with TRBD2 identical over 8 bases. The germline CDR1 and CDR2 sequences are SGHTA and FQGNSA. The CDR3 is 11 amino acids. Losses at the gene ends were 11 bases for V and 2 bases for J; bases not matched to a gene: 2. DNA of the CDR3: TGTGCCTGGCGGGGGGCCTACGAGCAGTACTTC. Its translation: CAWRGAYEQYF.

This clonotype was detected many times. This chain connects TRBV6-2 or TRBV6-3 to TRBJ2-3; D is unclear. The CDR3 has 14 residues. Germline V gene lookup returns CDR1 MNHEY and CDR2 SVGEGT. V gave up 2 bases and J gave up 3 bases, with 9 bases separating them. The CDR3 loop reads CASSYAVGTDTQYF. The CDR3 DNA is TGTGCCAGCAGTTACGCCGTCGGTACAGATACGCAGTATTTT.

The V gene is TRBV7-2, the J gene TRBJ2-3; D might be TRBD2 (6 bases). CDR1 SGHTA and CDR2 FQGNSA come from the germline V gene. This CDR3 contains 14 residues. V lost 1 base, J lost 4 bases, and 9 bases lay in between. Here the CDR3 reads CASSLVGTSDTQYF. For the CDR3, the DNA is TGTGCCAGCAGCTTAGTCGGGACTTCAGATACGCAGTATTTT.

Details on this clonotype: Because the CDR3 is missing its conserved closing phenylalanine or tryptophan, this is likely a read error. This sequence joins TRBV7-9 and TRBJ2-7; TRBD2 is a possible D gene (5 bases). The germline V gene has CDR1 SEHNR and CDR2 FQNEAQ (reference sequence). Trimming cost V 5 bases and J 0 bases, with 14 bases left between them. The CDR3 has 15 amino acids. CDR3: CASSPPTGSSYEQYL. The CDR3 nucleotides are TGTGCCAGCAGCCCCCCCACGGGGAGCTCCTACGAGCAGTACCTC.

This clonotype has at least ten counts. The chain has TRBV6-5 and TRBJ1-2; D unclear. This CDR3 contains 12 residues. Per germline, CDR1 MNHEY and CDR2 SVGAGI. Trimming left V 10 bases short and J 6 bases short, with 15 bases between. The CDR3 DNA sequence: TGTGCCATCCGGTCCGGCCCTGATGGCTACACCTTC. The encoded protein is CAIRSGPDGYTF.

Turning to this clonotype: A single base separates this from a much larger clone, so it may be a read error. V gene TRBV12-3 or TRBV12-4 combines with J gene TRBJ1-2; no clear D gene. The ends were cut back, 10 bases at V and 4 bases at J, with 22 bases in the middle. This CDR3 contains 15 residues. CDR3 sequence: CANTSSGRRPYGYTF. CDR3 coding DNA: TGTGCCAACACCTCCTCGGGTAGGCGTCCCTATGGCTACACCTTC.

Only a few counts were recorded for this clonotype. DNA for the CDR3: TGTGCCAGCAGTTACCACGGACAGAGCAATCAGCCCCAGCATTTT. Translated: CASSYHGQSNQPQHF. The chain uses TRBV12-3 or TRBV12-4 and TRBJ1-5; TRBD1 might be the D (6 bases). This CDR3 spans 15 amino acids. Trimming removed 4 bases from V and 1 base from J, with 11 bases in between.

CDR3 coding DNA: TGTGCCAGCAGCGTTGGGACAGGGACAAACCGGGAGCTGTTTTTT. Translated, it gives CASSVGTGTNRELFF. This chain connects TRBV9 to TRBJ2-2; TRBD1 agrees at 9 bases. Germline V gene sequence: CDR1 SGDLS, CDR2 YYNGEE. The trim removed 2 bases at V and 9 bases at J, leaving 8 bases unmatched. The CDR3 length is 15 residues. Drawing the rest from reference TRBV9 and TRBJ2-2, the complete variable domain is DSGVTQTPKHLITATGQRVTLRCSPRSGDLSVYWYQQSLDQGLQFLIQYYNGEERAKGNILERFSAQQFPDLHSELNLSSLELGDSALYFCASSVGTGTNRELFFGEGSRLTVL.

This clonotype was found many times. This chain connects TRBV29-1 to TRBJ1-2, with D tentatively TRBD1 (5 bases). The CDR3 runs to 15 residues. V lost 0 bases and J lost 2, with 13 bases in between. CDR1 is SQVTM, CDR2 ANQGSEA, per germline. The CDR3 is CSVEDWTAGNYGYTF. In DNA, the CDR3 is TGCAGCGTTGAAGATTGGACGGCAGGGAACTATGGCTACACCTTC.

The rearrangement joins TRBV19 to TRBJ1-2; maybe TRBD1 (6 bases). Germline CDR1 reads LNHDA; CDR2 reads SQIVND (reference sequence). Deletions cut 4 bases from V and 3 bases from J, with 15 bases between. This CDR3 has 15 residues. CDR3 residues: CASSRKQGGDYGYTF. The CDR3 bases are TGTGCCAGTAGTAGAAAACAGGGAGGGGACTATGGCTACACCTTC.

This clonotype has ten or more counts. This chain links TRBV13 with TRBJ1-2, with D possibly matching TRBD1 (5 bases). With 5 bases removed from V and 2 bases from J, the gap between germline ends came to 12 bases. Germline V gene lookup returns CDR1 PRHDT and CDR2 FYEKMQ (reference sequence). The CDR3 is 14 residues long. CDR3 amino acids: CASSEGPSNYGYTF. The DNA of the CDR3 is TGTGCCAGCAGCGAGGGACCTTCGAACTATGGCTACACCTTC.

The chain uses TRBV20-1 and TRBJ2-2; D remains unclear. Deletions cut 7 bases from V and 8 bases from J, with 20 bases between. CDR1 and CDR2 (germline): DFQATT, SNEGSKA (reference sequence). CDR3 length equals 14 residues. CDR3 sequence: CSVRADSISGELFF. The DNA for the CDR3 is TGCAGTGTTAGGGCTGACTCTATATCGGGGGAGCTGTTTTTT.

As for this clonotype: One end of the junction does not line up with germline, which may come from a read error. The rearrangement uses TRBV7-9 and TRBJ2-7; 8 bases are shared with TRBD1. Per germline, CDR1 SEHNR and CDR2 FQNEAQ (reference sequence). This CDR3 is 13 amino acids long. This chain's CDR3 is CASNLPGGGEQYF. CDR3 in DNA: TGTGCCAGCAACTTACCAGGGGGCGGCGAGCAGTACTTC.

This clonotype was seen a few times. V is TRBV20-1 and J is TRBJ1-6; D is perhaps TRBD1 (5 bases). CDR1 DFQATT and CDR2 SNEGSKA come from the germline V gene (reference sequence). V was shortened by 6 bases and J by 2 bases, with 23 bases between the two germline ends. The length of the CDR3 is 18 residues. This CDR3 reads CSAVPGSEFIPYNSPLHF. Here the CDR3 DNA reads TGCAGTGCGGTCCCAGGGAGTGAATTTATCCCCTATAATTCACCCCTCCACTTT.

The chain employs TRBV12-3 or TRBV12-4 and TRBJ1-2; TRBD1 agrees at 7 bases. V shed 7 bases, J shed 8 bases, and the junction held 13 bases outside the gene matches. The CDR3 runs 14 residues. CDR3 region: CASTIGGGAKGYTF. CDR3 sequence (DNA): TGTGCCAGCACCATAGGAGGGGGCGCGAAGGGCTACACCTTC.

To note about this clonotype: Being one base from a much bigger clone, this may be a read error. The chain employs TRBV10-3 and TRBJ2-5; 7 bases are a match to TRBD1. The CDR3 covers 14 residues. The V gene's germline CDR1 is ENHRY and CDR2 SYGVKD. The CDR3 region is CASSFDRDEGTQYF. DNA for the CDR3: TGTGCCAGCAGTTTTGACAGGGACGAAGGGACCCAGTACTTC.

The rearrangement uses TRBV7-2 and TRBJ2-7, with 10 nucleotides matching TRBD1. Germline V gene data show CDR1 as SGHTA and CDR2 as FQGNSA. V was clipped by 5 bases and J by 6 bases; unmatched bases: 16. The CDR3 runs 17 residues. CDR3 loop: CASSLSGGLWTGGEQYF. The CDR3 nucleotides are TGTGCCAGCAGCCTCAGTGGGGGACTATGGACAGGGGGCGAGCAGTACTTC.

This clonotype was recorded a few times. The rearrangement links TRBV27 to TRBJ1-1; TRBD1 matches at 8 bases. Per germline, CDR1 MNHEY and CDR2 SMNVEV (reference sequence). The trim removed 6 bases at V and 5 bases at J, leaving 14 bases unmatched. The CDR3 is 16 amino acids. CDR3 sequence: CASSSRPGGVRTEAFF. Here the CDR3 DNA reads TGTGCCAGCAGCTCGCGCCCAGGGGGCGTGAGAACTGAAGCTTTCTTT.

Details on this clonotype: A much larger clone differs by one base, so this may be a read error. CDR3 nucleotide sequence: TGTGCCAGCAGCTTCGGGCCGAACAGCGGGGAGCTGTTTTTT. This translates into CASSFGPNSGELFF. This chain joins TRBV7-9 and TRBJ2-2; D remains unclear. This CDR3 is 14 amino acids long. CDR1 and CDR2 from the germline V gene are SEHNR and FQNEAQ (reference sequence).

The genes are TRBV9 and TRBJ2-7; possibly TRBD1 for D (6 bases). The CDR3 consists of 15 residues. From germline, CDR1 is SGDLS and CDR2 YYNGEE. V was clipped by 4 bases and J by 6 bases, with 20 bases between them. The CDR3 reads CASSQDPGAWAEQYF. The CDR3 nucleotides are TGTGCCAGCAGCCAAGATCCAGGGGCTTGGGCCGAGCAGTACTTC. The whole variable domain, filled in from reference TRBV9 and TRBJ2-7, reads DSGVTQTPKHLITATGQRVTLRCSPRSGDLSVYWYQQSLDQGLQFLIQYYNGEERAKGNILERFSAQQFPDLHSELNLSSLELGDSALYFCASSQDPGAWAEQYFGPGTRLTVT.

The V call is TRBV10-2, the J call TRBJ2-3, with TRBD1 identical over 7 bases. V dropped 8 bases and J dropped 2; count of bases not matched to a gene: 7. From germline, CDR1 is WSHSY and CDR2 SAAADI. This CDR3 is 14 amino acids long. The CDR3 protein is CASGQTGTTDTQYF. The CDR3 DNA reads as TGCGCCAGCGGGCAGACAGGGACCACAGATACGCAGTATTTT.